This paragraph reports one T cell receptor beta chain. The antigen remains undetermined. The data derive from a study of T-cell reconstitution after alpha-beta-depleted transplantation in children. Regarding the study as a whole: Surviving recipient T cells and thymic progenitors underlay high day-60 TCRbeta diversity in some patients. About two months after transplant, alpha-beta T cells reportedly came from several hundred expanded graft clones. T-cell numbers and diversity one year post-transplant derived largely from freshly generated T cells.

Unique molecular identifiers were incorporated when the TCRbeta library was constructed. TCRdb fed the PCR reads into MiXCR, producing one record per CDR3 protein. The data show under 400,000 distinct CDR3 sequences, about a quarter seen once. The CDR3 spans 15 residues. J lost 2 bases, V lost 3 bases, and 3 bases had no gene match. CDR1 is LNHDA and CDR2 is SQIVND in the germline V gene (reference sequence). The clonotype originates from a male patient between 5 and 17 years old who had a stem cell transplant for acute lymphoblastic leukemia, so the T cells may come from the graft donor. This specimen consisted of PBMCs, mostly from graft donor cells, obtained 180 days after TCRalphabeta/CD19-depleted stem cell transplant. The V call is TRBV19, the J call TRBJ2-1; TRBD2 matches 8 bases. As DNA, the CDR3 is TGTGCCAGTAGTATGGGGCGGGGGGCCTACAATGAGCAGTTCTTC. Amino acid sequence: CASSMGRGAYNEQFF.